A selection of T cell receptor beta chains follows, all from one sample in a study of blood T cells in healthy people across ages. TCRdb ran MiXCR on the 5' RACE reads and lists one entry per CDR3 protein. The table lists 550,000 to 750,000 distinct CDR3 sequences, around 20% of them singletons, with 3.5% to 4% in the top ten. The sample taken for sequencing was blood. These receptors originate from a man between 65 and 85 years old in good health. Each CDR3 is given with its conserved first and last residue. D genes are given only for firm matches. A clone size is listed for some rows: how often the clone was seen (once, few, many), or a class if it is expanded.

size	D	V	J	DNA	CDR3
few	NA	TRBV6-2/TRBV6-3	TRBJ1-5	TGTGCCAGCAGTCCTACAGATTCCAATCAGCCCCAGCATTTT	CASSPTDSNQPQHF
few	TRBD2	TRBV24-1	TRBJ2-2	TGTGCCACCAGTGACTCGGGACTAGCGGGACGGGGGACCGGGGAGCTGTTTTTT	CATSDSGLAGRGTGELFF
NA	TRBD1	TRBV20-1	TRBJ1-1	TGCAGTGCACTTAAGACAGGGAGGAACACTGAAGCTTTCTTT	CSALKTGRNTEAFF
NA	NA	TRBV5-1	TRBJ2-7	TGCGCCAGCGCCAGGGTACCCTACGAGCAGTACTTC	CASARVPYEQYF
once	NA	TRBV6-5	TRBJ1-1	TGTGCCAGCAGTTACTCGGTTGGAAACACTAAAGCTTTCTTT	CASSYSVGNTKAFF
NA	TRBD2	TRBV27	TRBJ2-7	TGTGCCAGCAGTTCCGGGACTAGCGATCTCTACGAGCAGTACTTC	CASSSGTSDLYEQYF
NA	TRBD1	TRBV27	TRBJ1-1	TGTGCCAGCAGTTTTCAGGGGACAGGGGGTCGGGTCACTGAAGCTTTCTTT	CASSFQGTGGRVTEAFF
NA	NA	TRBV5-1	TRBJ2-3	TGCGCCAGCAGCAGTGTTAGCAGCACAGATACGCAGTATTTT	CASSSVSSTDTQYF
many	NA	TRBV28	TRBJ2-1	TGTGCCAGCAGTTTAGCGACAACAAATGAGCAGTTCTTC	CASSLATTNEQFF
many	NA	TRBV18	TRBJ2-3	TGTGCCAGCTCACTGTACCGGGACCCGGGAGCAGATACGCAGTATTTT	CASSLYRDPGADTQYF
few	NA	TRBV19	TRBJ1-2	TGTGCCAGTAGTGGACAAAACTATGGCTACACCTTC	CASSGQNYGYTF
few	NA	TRBV27	TRBJ1-4	TGTGCCAGCAGTTTCTCCGGACAGAATGAAAAACTGTTTTTT	CASSFSGQNEKLFF
NA	NA	TRBV7-2	TRBJ2-5	TGTGCCAGCAGCTTCGGAGAGACGGGCGAGACCCAGTACTTC	CASSFGETGETQYF
few	NA	TRBV20-1	TRBJ1-3	TGCAGTGCTAGAGGACCAGAGTCCCCTGGAAACACCATATATTTT	CSARGPESPGNTIYF
many	NA	TRBV2	TRBJ2-5	TGTGCCAGCAGTGTTCGGCCAGGAGGAGAGACCCAGTACTTC	CASSVRPGGETQYF
few	TRBD2	TRBV7-2	TRBJ2-4	TGTGCCAGCAGCCCCAGACTAGCGGAAAAAAACATTCAGTACTTC	CASSPRLAEKNIQYF
few	NA	TRBV9	TRBJ2-1	TGTGCCAGCAGCGTAGAACCCTACAATGAGCAGTTCTTC	CASSVEPYNEQFF
many	TRBD1	TRBV29-1	TRBJ2-5	TGCAGCGTTGAGACAGGGGGCGAAGAGACCCAGTACTTC	CSVETGGEETQYF
NA	TRBD2	TRBV10-3	TRBJ2-7	TGTGCCATCGGCACCGGGACTAGCGGGAGCTACGAGCAGTACTTC	CAIGTGTSGSYEQYF
NA	TRBD1	TRBV20-1	TRBJ2-7	TGCAGTGCCAATTCCGGGACAGCGGACTACGAGCAGTACTTC	CSANSGTADYEQYF
few	NA	TRBV4-3	TRBJ2-3	TGCGCCAGCAGCCAACAACCCCGAGATACGCAGTATTTT	CASSQQPRDTQYF
NA	NA	TRBV20-1	TRBJ2-6	TGCAGTGCTAGAGCAGGCCCTATCTCTGGGGCCAACGTCCTGACTTTC	CSARAGPISGANVLTF
NA	NA	TRBV29-1	TRBJ1-1	TGCAGCGTGACGGTACAGGTATACACTGAAGCTTTCTTT	CSVTVQVYTEAFF
NA	NA	TRBV10-3	TRBJ2-7	TGTGCCATCGGGGAAGGGGCCTACGAGCAGTACTTC	CAIGEGAYEQYF
few	TRBD2	TRBV20-1	TRBJ2-5	TGCAGTGCTAGAGATCTGGCTAGCGGAACCCAAGAGACCCAGTACTTC	CSARDLASGTQETQYF
few	TRBD2	TRBV28	TRBJ2-2	TGTGCCAGCATCCCCCGGGAACTAGCGGGAGGGCTGAACACCGGGGAGCTGTTTTTT	CASIPRELAGGLNTGELFF
NA	TRBD1	TRBV20-1	TRBJ2-5	TGCAGTGCTGAACAGGGGCAAGAGACCCAGTACTTC	CSAEQGQETQYF
NA	TRBD2	TRBV6-4	TRBJ2-1	TGTGCCAGCAGTGACGAGTACGGGACTAGCGGGGCTAATGAGCAGTTCTTC	CASSDEYGTSGANEQFF
NA	NA	TRBV2	TRBJ2-3	TGTGCCATACTTTTCAGGGAAACAGATACGCAGTATTTT	CAILFRETDTQYF
NA	NA	TRBV7-2	TRBJ2-5	TGTGCCAGCAGCTTAGCCGGGACTTCCCGGTCCGAGACCCAGTACTTC	CASSLAGTSRSETQYF
NA	NA	TRBV9	TRBJ2-1	TGTGCCAGCAGCGCCCGGAGGAACCACAATGAGCAGTTCTTC	CASSARRNHNEQFF
few	NA	TRBV6-5	TRBJ1-3	TGTGCCAGCAGTCGCGTTACAGGGTCTGGAAACACCATATATTTT	CASSRVTGSGNTIYF
NA	TRBD2	TRBV20-1	TRBJ2-1	TGCAGTGCTAGAGATACTAGCGGGAGATCTTGGAATGAGCAGTTCTTC	CSARDTSGRSWNEQFF